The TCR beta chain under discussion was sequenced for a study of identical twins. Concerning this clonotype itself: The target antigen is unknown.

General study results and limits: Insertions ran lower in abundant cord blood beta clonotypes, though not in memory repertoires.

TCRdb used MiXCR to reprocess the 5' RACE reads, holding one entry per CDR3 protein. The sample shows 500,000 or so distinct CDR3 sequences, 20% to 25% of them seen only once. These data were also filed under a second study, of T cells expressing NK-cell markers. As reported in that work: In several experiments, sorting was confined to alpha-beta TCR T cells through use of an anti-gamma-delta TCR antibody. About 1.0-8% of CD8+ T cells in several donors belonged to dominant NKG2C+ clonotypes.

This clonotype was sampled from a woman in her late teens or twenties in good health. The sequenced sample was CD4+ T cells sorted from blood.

This CDR3 reads CASSYGQGTYEQYF. CDR3 DNA sequence: TGCGCCAGCAGCTACGGACAGGGAACCTACGAGCAGTACTTC. The genes are TRBV5-1 and TRBJ2-7; TRBD1 matches 8 bases. Germline V gene data show CDR1 as SGHRS and CDR2 as YFSETQ. With 3 bases clipped from V and 2 bases from J, the junction kept 4 bases outside the gene matches. This CDR3 spans 14 amino acids.